Listed below are T cell receptor beta chains from one sample, sequenced in a study of T cells in narcolepsy. Measured with immunoSEQ multiplex PCR; TCRdb has only the in-frame clones, and not every one. The sample consists of nearly 35,000 clones, over 65% of them appearing once. Sequencing was performed on memory (CD45RA-) CD4+ T cells from blood. The receptors come from a human donor in good health. Both conserved end residues are trimmed from each CDR3.

V gene,J gene,CDR3 protein
TRBV2,TRBJ2-5,ASSEGRETQY
TRBV7-8,TRBJ2-5,ASSARLVSQETQY
TRBV7-2,TRBJ2-1,ASSLVGLGDNEQF
TRBV25-1,TRBJ2-1,ASSATRGSSYNEQF
TRBV6-5,TRBJ2-5,AIARGRGQETQY
TRBV5-4,TRBJ2-1,ASSLAAGNNEQF
TRBV6-5,TRBJ2-1,ASSSPGLAGNEQF
TRBV2,TRBJ1-1,ASSLGQMNTEAF
TRBV5-1,TRBJ2-3,ASSLRGLSTDTQY
TRBV6-6,TRBJ2-2,ASSYKGPTGELF
TRBV6-4,TRBJ2-3,ASSDSKDSSDTQY
TRBV6-5,TRBJ2-3,ASSYQLAGAGDTQY
TRBV6-1,TRBJ1-5,ASIQGWSQPQH
TRBV11-2,TRBJ2-2,ASSPRTSGGSGELF
TRBV19,TRBJ1-2,ASKSGANNYGYT
TRBV14,TRBJ1-1,DSSQDPRGLTEAF
TRBV5-4,TRBJ1-2,ASSLGRGTGGKNYGYT
TRBV6-1,TRBJ2-5,ASSALGQEGETQY
TRBV5-4,TRBJ1-5,ASSQIGTGGQPQH
TRBV10-3,TRBJ2-7,AISDGPTAHEQY
TRBV10-1,TRBJ2-3,ASSDRGTDTQY
TRBV5-1,TRBJ1-1,ASSLGNGDTEAF
TRBV6-1,TRBJ1-5,ASVFTGAWGEPQH
TRBV5-1,TRBJ2-5,ASSLASGRAEGETQY
TRBV9,TRBJ1-1,ASSVGAGASNTEAF
TRBV6-6,TRBJ1-2,ASSYSRGVLTGYT
TRBV19,TRBJ1-4,AVRGQGGEKLF
TRBV19,TRBJ2-2,ASRTGMNTGELF
TRBV5-1,TRBJ1-2,ASSPAPGSYGYT
TRBV6-1,TRBJ1-1,ASRRAGEGNTEAF
TRBV6-5,TRBJ2-7,ASRILTSGSYEQY
TRBV6-1,TRBJ2-3,ASSERQQGGGTDTQY
TRBV7-2,TRBJ2-6,ASSHHSGANVLT
TRBV6-6,TRBJ2-2,ASKFEGTGELF
TRBV9,TRBJ2-2,ASTPFGTSNTGELF
TRBV6-5,TRBJ1-5,ASSEVGGNQPQH
TRBV19,TRBJ1-1,ASMVPKGGFTEAF
TRBV2,TRBJ1-5,ASSGTGGNQPQH
TRBV7-9,TRBJ1-6,ASSPGTGSNSPLH